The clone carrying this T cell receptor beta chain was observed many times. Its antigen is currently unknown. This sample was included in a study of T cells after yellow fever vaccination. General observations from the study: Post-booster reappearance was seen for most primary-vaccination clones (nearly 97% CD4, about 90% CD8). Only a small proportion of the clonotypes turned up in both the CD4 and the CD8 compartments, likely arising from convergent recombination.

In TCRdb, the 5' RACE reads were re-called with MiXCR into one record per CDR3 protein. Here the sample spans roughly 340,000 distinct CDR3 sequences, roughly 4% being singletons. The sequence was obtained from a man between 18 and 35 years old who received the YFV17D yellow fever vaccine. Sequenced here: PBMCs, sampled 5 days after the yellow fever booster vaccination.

The CDR3 nucleotides read TGTGCCAGCAGTCAACAGGGGCTGAGCACTGAAGCTTTCTTT. It yields the protein CASSQQGLSTEAFF. The chain carries TRBV12-3 or TRBV12-4 and TRBJ1-1, with 7 bases that match TRBD1. The junction had 7 bases not matched to a gene; V was cut back by 5 bases and J by 4 bases. The CDR3 is 14 amino acids.